These T cell receptor beta chains were read from a single sample in a study of blood T cell repertoires in COVID-19. Generated by immunoSEQ multiplex PCR, the TCRdb table keeps only in-frame clones and is missing some. The table lists approximately 180,000 clones, roughly 85% of them singletons, with about 22% in the top ten. The sample comprised peripheral blood. These receptors all come from a man between 60 and 75 years old with active or convalescent COVID-19. The CDR3 runs from the conserved cysteine through the conserved F or W. D genes are given only for firm matches. The size field is filled for only some rows; it gives once, few, many or a size class.

cdr3_nt	cdr3_aa	j_call	clone_size	d_call	v_call
TGTGCCAGCAGCCAAGGCGGGGGATCCACCTACGAGCAGTACTTC	CASSQGGGSTYEQYF	TRBJ2-7	NA	TRBD2	TRBV4-2
TGTGCCAGCGGGGCCAGCACAGATACGCAGTATTTT	CASGASTDTQYF	TRBJ2-3	NA	NA	TRBV7-2
TGCGCCAGCAGCTTGGGGGACTTCGTCTACAATGAGCAGTTCTTC	CASSLGDFVYNEQFF	TRBJ2-1	NA	NA	TRBV5-1
TGCGCCAGCGGGACTAGCGGGCTCTCCTACGAGCAGTACTTC	CASGTSGLSYEQYF	TRBJ2-7	NA	TRBD2	TRBV5-1
TGTGCCAGTAGTGACTATGGGGGCGCGAGTGGCTACACCTTC	CASSDYGGASGYTF	TRBJ1-2	NA	NA	TRBV19
TGCGCCAGCAGCTTAAACCCCGGGACAGGGAATGAAAAACTGTTTTTT	CASSLNPGTGNEKLFF	TRBJ1-4	NA	TRBD1	TRBV5-1
TGTGCCAGCAGGGGAATTGATTTCAATGAGCAGTTCTTC	CASRGIDFNEQFF	TRBJ2-1	NA	NA	TRBV19
TGTGCTAGTGGTTTGGCAAACTACAATGAGCAGTTCTTC	CASGLANYNEQFF	TRBJ2-1	NA	NA	TRBV12-5
TGTGCCAGCAGCTTACTGAGCACTGTAACGTCCGAGCAGTACTTC	CASSLLSTVTSEQYF	TRBJ2-7	once	NA	TRBV7-2
TGTGCCAGCAGTGTGGGCGGGGGGGTCTACGAGCAGTACTTC	CASSVGGGVYEQYF	TRBJ2-7	NA	TRBD2	TRBV2
TGCAGCTGGGCGGGGGCTGGAGATACGCAGTATTTT	CSWAGAGDTQYF	TRBJ2-3	once	NA	TRBV29-1
TGTGCCAGCAGTGAATTGGGGGGGGCCAGTAATGAAAAACTGTTTTTT	CASSELGGASNEKLFF	TRBJ1-4	NA	NA	TRBV25-1
TGTGCCAGCAGTTTATCGTCGTTTACACCCCTCCACTTT	CASSLSSFTPLHF	TRBJ1-6	NA	NA	TRBV27
TGTGCCAGCAGTGAAGCTCAGCCCAGGGTGGGAAAACTGTTTTTT	CASSEAQPRVGKLFF	TRBJ1-4	NA	NA	TRBV2
TGTGCCAGCAGTTACTCGAGGAGTTCGTCCCAGCATTTT	CASSYSRSSSQHF	TRBJ1-5	NA	NA	TRBV6-5
TGTGCCAGCAGCACAGGGGGCGCGGGCACTGAAGCTTTCTTT	CASSTGGAGTEAFF	TRBJ1-1	NA	TRBD1	TRBV25-1
TGCGCCAGCAGCTCGGACAGGGGGCGGAAGGGCTACACCTTC	CASSSDRGRKGYTF	TRBJ1-2	NA	TRBD1	TRBV5-1
TGTGCCACCACTTCTAGACTAGCGGGGGGCCACTTGGACATTCAGTACTTC	CATTSRLAGGHLDIQYF	TRBJ2-4	NA	TRBD2	TRBV24-1
TGTGCCAGCAGCTTAGCAGGTCAGACCACAGATACGCAGTATTTT	CASSLAGQTTDTQYF	TRBJ2-3	NA	NA	TRBV7-3
TGTGCCAGCAGCGTTACGGGTGAGGGCACTGAAGCTTTCTTT	CASSVTGEGTEAFF	TRBJ1-1	NA	NA	TRBV9
TGCGCCAGCAGCCAAAGAGAGGACAGGGGGCTCTATGGCTACACCTTC	CASSQREDRGLYGYTF	TRBJ1-2	NA	TRBD1	TRBV4-1
TGTGCCAGCACTCCCCCAGGGTCCTACGAGCAGTACTTC	CASTPPGSYEQYF	TRBJ2-7	NA	NA	TRBV6-5
TGTGCCATCAGTGGACAGGGTACCAGCGAGCAGTACTTC	CAISGQGTSEQYF	TRBJ2-7	NA	TRBD1	TRBV10-3
TGCGCCAGCAACACCCAGAGACAGGGGGTGAGGGAGCAGTACTTC	CASNTQRQGVREQYF	TRBJ2-7	NA	TRBD1	TRBV23-1
TGTGCCAGCAGTGGGACTAGCGGGGCCTACGAGCAGTACTTC	CASSGTSGAYEQYF	TRBJ2-7	NA	TRBD2	TRBV6-1
TGTGCCAGCAGCAAAAGGGTAGGAGGTCAGCCCCAGCATTTT	CASSKRVGGQPQHF	TRBJ1-5	NA	NA	TRBV11-2
TGCGCCAGCAGCCCCGGTGCGTCTGGAAACACCATATATTTT	CASSPGASGNTIYF	TRBJ1-3	NA	NA	TRBV5-1
TGTGCCAGCAGTGAGGGACAGCCGGAAGAGACCCAGTACTTC	CASSEGQPEETQYF	TRBJ2-5	NA	TRBD1	TRBV6-1
TGTGCCAGCAGTTACTCGACAGACCCCTACGAGCAGTACTTC	CASSYSTDPYEQYF	TRBJ2-7	NA	NA	TRBV6-5
TGTGCCAGTAGTAAAAACCAGGTTATTTTTACTGAAGCTTTCTTT	CASSKNQVIFTEAFF	TRBJ1-1	NA	NA	TRBV19
TGTGCCAGCAGTTATGCCAACAGGGGGGTAAAGACCCAGTACTTC	CASSYANRGVKTQYF	TRBJ2-5	NA	TRBD1	TRBV6-2/TRBV6-3
TGTGCCAGCGGGAAAGGGACTCCCGGTTCACCCCTCCACTTT	CASGKGTPGSPLHF	TRBJ1-6	few	NA	TRBV7-9
TGTGCCAGCAGCCCTGCCCAGGGAGGAAACACCATATATTTT	CASSPAQGGNTIYF	TRBJ1-3	NA	NA	TRBV11-2
TGTGCCAGTCGGGACAGGGGAGGGGAGACCCAGTACTTC	CASRDRGGETQYF	TRBJ2-5	NA	TRBD1	TRBV19
TGTGCCAGCAGCTCCTTGCAGGGGTCCTACGAGCAGTACTTC	CASSSLQGSYEQYF	TRBJ2-7	NA	NA	TRBV7-9
TGTGCCAGCAGTCTAGGGGGCCAGAGCAATCAGCCCCAGCATTTT	CASSLGGQSNQPQHF	TRBJ1-5	NA	TRBD1	TRBV6-5
TGCAGCGTGGTACTAGCTTCGGAGACCCAGTACTTC	CSVVLASETQYF	TRBJ2-5	NA	NA	TRBV29-1
TGTGCCTGGAGTGTACGGACAGGCTTTTCACCCCTCCACTTT	CAWSVRTGFSPLHF	TRBJ1-6	NA	TRBD1	TRBV30
TGTGCTAGTGGTTTGGTAGTAGCAGGGAATTCCGGAAACACCATATATTTT	CASGLVVAGNSGNTIYF	TRBJ1-3	NA	NA	TRBV12-5
TGTGCCAGCAGTGAAGTGCTAGGAGGGACAGTGGCATACGAGCAGTACTTC	CASSEVLGGTVAYEQYF	TRBJ2-7	NA	NA	TRBV6-1
TGTGCCAGCAGCTTAGGAGGGCCCGGGGCCAACGTCCTGACTTTC	CASSLGGPGANVLTF	TRBJ2-6	NA	NA	TRBV7-2
TGCGCCAGCAGCTCGACCCAGGGGGGCTATGGCTACACCTTC	CASSSTQGGYGYTF	TRBJ1-2	NA	TRBD1	TRBV5-1
TGTGCCAGCAGCACCGGGGGTTCCTACGAGCAGTACTTC	CASSTGGSYEQYF	TRBJ2-7	NA	NA	TRBV5-6
TGTGCCAGCAGCCCCCAGGCCGTCCGGGGTTCACCCCTCCACTTT	CASSPQAVRGSPLHF	TRBJ1-6	few	NA	TRBV7-9
TGTGCCAGCAGTCTCGTCGGACTGAGCTCCTACGAGCAGTACTTC	CASSLVGLSSYEQYF	TRBJ2-7	NA	NA	TRBV7-9